These 18 T cell receptor beta chains share one sample of origin, sequenced in a study of blood T cells in healthy people across ages. The use of a sample-barcoded 5' primer and a J-beta primer mix characterized a second PCR of 7 to 11 cycles. TCRdb analysed the 5' RACE reads with MiXCR anew, one entry per CDR3 protein. The repertoire holds around 2 million distinct CDR3 sequences, with about two fifths as singletons. Sequencing was performed on blood. These receptors all stem from a human donor in good health.

This chain uses TRBV29-1 with TRBJ1-2, with D unclear. V gave up 7 bases and J gave up 3 bases, with 12 bases separating them. The germline V gene has CDR1 SQVTM and CDR2 ANQGSEA. The CDR3 length is 12 residues. The CDR3 protein is CSAAELDYGYTF. DNA for the CDR3: TGCAGCGCTGCTGAGCTGGACTATGGCTACACCTTC. The whole variable domain, remainder taken from reference TRBV29-1 and TRBJ1-2, is SAVISQKPSRDICQRGTSLTIQCQVDSQVTMMFWYRQQPGQSLTLIATANQGSEATYESGFVIDKFPISRPNLTFSTLTVSNMSPEDSSIYLCSAAELDYGYTFGSGTRLTVV.

The gene calls are TRBV5-6 and TRBJ1-5; the match to TRBD1 covers 7 bases. V shed 4 bases, J shed 7 bases, and the junction held 14 bases outside the gene matches. Germline V gives CDR1 SGHDT, CDR2 YYEEEE. This CDR3 is 16 amino acids long. CDR3 nucleotide sequence: TGTGCCAGCAGCCCCTCGGCAGGGGGAAGGCAGCAGCCCCAGCATTTT. Its translation is CASSPSAGGRQQPQHF.

This clonotype was detected a few times. The V gene is TRBV20-1, the J gene TRBJ1-5; TRBD1 is a possible D gene (5 bases). V lost 4 bases and J 0 bases, leaving 16 bases between the germline ends. CDR1 and CDR2 from the germline V gene are DFQATT and SNEGSKA (reference sequence). The CDR3 has 16 amino acids. CDR3 bases: TGCAGTGCTATCCCAAGGGACCAGGATAGCAATCAGCCCCAGCATTTT. Translated, it gives CSAIPRDQDSNQPQHF.

This clonotype was seen a few times. The V and J genes are TRBV7-2 and TRBJ2-7; 7 bases fit TRBD2. The trim removed 2 bases at V and 1 base at J, leaving 2 bases unmatched. CDR3 length equals 14 residues. CDR1 SGHTA and CDR2 FQGNSA come from the germline V gene. The CDR3: CASSLRRGSYEQYF. CDR3 DNA sequence: TGTGCCAGCAGCTTAAGGCGGGGGTCCTACGAGCAGTACTTC.

This clonotype has only a few counts. This chain connects TRBV7-9 to TRBJ1-6; D remains ambiguous. The V end was cut by 5 bases, the J end by 8 bases, with 10 bases between. CDR3 length equals 13 residues. Germline V gives CDR1 SEHNR, CDR2 FQNEAQ (reference sequence). The CDR3 bases are TGTGCCAGCAGCCCCGATCCGGATTCACCCCTCCACTTT. Translated, it gives CASSPDPDSPLHF.

CDR3 amino acids: CSASPRGLAQYEQYF. The CDR3 coding sequence is TGCAGTGCTAGCCCGCGGGGACTAGCCCAATACGAGCAGTACTTC. V is TRBV20-1 and J is TRBJ2-7, with TRBD2 matching over 9 bases. The ends lost 3 bases at V and 4 bases at J; junction bases unmatched: 10. CDR1 and CDR2 from the germline V gene are DFQATT and SNEGSKA (reference sequence). CDR3 size: 15 residues.

The chain links TRBV12-3 or TRBV12-4 to TRBJ2-4; TRBD2 matches 13 bases. The tail of the sequence fits TRBJ2-7 better, so the J call may be wrong. The CDR3 consists of 14 residues. CDR3 residues: CASTGTSGENEQYF. CDR3 bases: TGTGCCAGCACCGGGACTAGCGGGGAGAACGAGCAGTACTTC.

The rearrangement uses TRBV29-1 and TRBJ1-2, with 9 bases that match TRBD1. Germline V gene data show CDR1 as SQVTM and CDR2 as ANQGSEA. The ends lost 7 bases at V and 5 bases at J; junction bases unmatched: 8. The CDR3 is 13 amino acids. In DNA form, the CDR3 reads TGCAGCGCTCCGGACAGGGGATTTTATGGCTACACCTTC. Translating it yields CSAPDRGFYGYTF.

About this clonotype itself: One end of the junction fails to match germline, which may point to a read error. The chain recombines TRBV12-3 or TRBV12-4 with TRBJ1-2; TRBD1 agrees at 7 bases. This CDR3 region has 14 residues. DNA of the CDR3: TGTGCCAACAGTTTAGGGACAGCCCCCTATGGCTACACCTTC. Amino acids: CANSLGTAPYGYTF.

Notes on this clonotype: At one end the junction does not follow the germline gene, possibly because of a read error. The rearrangement joins TRBV20-1 to TRBJ2-1; 11 positions agree with TRBD2. This CDR3 region has 13 residues. The germline CDR1 and CDR2 sequences are DFQATT and SNEGSKA (reference sequence). The DNA of the CDR3 is TGCAGTACTAGCGGGGGCTACTACAATGAGCAGTTCTTC. Translating gives CSTSGGYYNEQFF.

This clonotype has only a few counts. The chain employs TRBV7-9 and TRBJ2-4; 8 bases line up with TRBD1. The last part of the DNA fits TRBJ2-7 better; the J call may be wrong. The germline V gene has CDR1 SEHNR and CDR2 FQNEAQ (reference sequence). The CDR3 runs to 15 residues. The CDR3, as DNA: TGTGCCAGCAGCTCCGTGGGACAGGAGTCCTACGAGCAGTACTTC. It yields the protein CASSSVGQESYEQYF.

In its sample, this clonotype was seen a few times. The V gene is TRBV10-3, the J gene TRBJ2-5, with D perhaps assigned TRBD1 or TRBD2 (5 bases each). The ends were cut back, 6 bases at V and 2 bases at J, with 19 bases in the middle. This CDR3 is 16 amino acids long. Germline assignment: CDR1 ENHRY and CDR2 SYGVKD. CDR3 sequence reads: CAIRRHGDGRQETQYF. The CDR3 DNA reads TGTGCCATCAGACGACATGGGGACGGCAGACAAGAGACCCAGTACTTC.

The chain is built from TRBV7-2 and TRBJ2-1; unclear D gene. Germline CDR1 SGHTA, CDR2 FQGNSA. This CDR3 contains 12 residues. V lost 4 bases and J 7 bases, leaving 8 bases between the germline ends. CDR3: CASSYIGNEQFF. The CDR3 DNA reads as TGTGCCAGCAGCTATATCGGGAATGAGCAGTTCTTC.

As to this clonotype: A read error may produce the germline difference seen at one junction end. V and J are TRBV7-2 and TRBJ2-5, with a tentative D call TRBD1 (5 bases). This CDR3 spans 14 amino acids. Germline V gene sequence: CDR1 SGHTA, CDR2 FQGNSA. The CDR3 protein is CAGSLRTFQETQYF. The CDR3 nucleotides are TGTGCCGGCAGCTTAAGGACATTCCAAGAGACCCAGTACTTC.

This clonotype has a handful of counts. The chain couples TRBV6-2 or TRBV6-3 to TRBJ2-3; D unresolved. Germline CDR1 MNHEY, CDR2 SVGEGT. Trimming shortened V by 2 bases and J by 9 bases, and 15 bases separated the two germline ends. The CDR3 sequence is 14 residues long. CDR3 residues: CASSYREKRSTQYF. The CDR3 DNA reads TGTGCCAGCAGTTACAGGGAAAAGAGATCCACGCAGTATTTT.

The chain uses TRBV12-3 or TRBV12-4 and TRBJ1-3; D is ambiguous. Trimming took 7 bases from V and 1 from J, leaving 8 bases between them. The CDR3 covers 13 residues. The CDR3 here is CASNRGSGNTIYF. The CDR3 DNA reads TGTGCCAGCAATAGAGGGTCTGGAAACACCATATATTTT.

The chain joins TRBV6-2 or TRBV6-3 to TRBJ1-1; 10 nucleotides agree with TRBD1. V shed 5 bases and J 9 bases; nucleotides not matched to a gene: 9. In germline, CDR1 is MNHEY, CDR2 SVGEGT. The CDR3 contains 14 residues. For the CDR3, the DNA is TGTGCCAGCAGTCGAATTGATGACAGGGGGCAAGCTTTCTTT. Amino acid sequence: CASSRIDDRGQAFF.

This clonotype was found a few times. This rearrangement joins TRBV20-1 to TRBJ1-1, with a possible D match to TRBD1 (6 bases). The CDR3 length is 13 residues. CDR1 DFQATT and CDR2 SNEGSKA come from the germline V gene (reference sequence). V lost 3 bases and J lost 3, with 11 bases in between. CDR3 loop: CSARQGRYTEAFF. The CDR3 nucleotides are TGCAGTGCTAGGCAGGGGCGCTACACTGAAGCTTTCTTT.